This T cell receptor beta chain was observed in a study of radiation and T cells in renal cell carcinoma. Broader study findings: Top tumor clonotypes rose in blood 2 weeks post-radiation, then contracted. Without pretreatment biopsies, baseline tumor clonotype presence was undetermined.

Using immunoSEQ multiplex PCR, the repertoire was profiled, and TCRdb retains in-frame clones only, with some absent. This sample has 120,000 or so clones, with approximately 75% found just once. In regard to this clone: What it binds is unknown.

CDR1 is MGHRA, CDR2 YSYEKL, per germline. The CDR3 totals 13 residues. Trimming pared 4 bases from V and 8 bases from J, leaving 14 bases between. Regarding time point: blood 2 weeks post-SBRT. Regarding treatment: 15 Gy SBRT to primary tumor, nephrectomy 4 weeks later. Blood was sampled at baseline, 2 weeks and 4 weeks after SBRT. The patient's renal cell carcinoma had clear cell pathology. The chain links TRBV4-1 to TRBJ1-1, with D perhaps matching TRBD1 (6 bases). The TCR originated in an older woman with renal cell carcinoma. The sequencing used blood, collected from a patient whose treatment included radiotherapy and nephrectomy. CDR3 loop: CASSPVQGIEAFF. The CDR3 region has the DNA TGCGCCAGCAGCCCAGTGCAGGGGATCGAAGCTTTCTTT.